The next 21 T cell receptor beta chains were all read from a single sample in a study of shared clonotypes between healthy human individuals. Sequencing was performed with immunoSEQ multiplex PCR; in TCRdb, only in-frame clones are kept and a portion is missing. Among about a million clones listed, 60% to 80% were seen once. The material sequenced was memory CD4+ T cells from PBMCs. The subset: CD45RA-negative fraction. Receptor source: a man aged 18 to 30 in good health. Some clones in this sample may be carry-over from other donors' samples.

This rearrangement joins TRBV28 to TRBJ2-7; D perhaps matches TRBD2 (5 bases). CDR1 is MDHEN, CDR2 SYDVKM, per germline. The CDR3 is 12 amino acids. The germline V and J ends were trimmed by 11 bases and 5 bases, with 16 bases remaining between them. CDR3 DNA: TGTGCCTCAGCGGAAGCGCGGAACGAGCAGTACTTC. This codes for CASAEARNEQYF.

A word on this clone: Other DNA sequences in this sample translate to the same CDR3. J is TRBJ2-7 and V is TRBV30, with TRBD1 matching over 8 bases. Trimming removed 0 bases from V and 2 bases from J; junction bases left unmatched: 0. CDR3 size: 13 residues. Per the germline V gene, CDR1 is GTSNPN and CDR2 is SVGIG (reference sequence). CDR3 region: CAWSVQGAYEQYF. For the CDR3, the DNA is TGTGCCTGGAGTGTACAGGGGGCCTACGAGCAGTACTTC.

This clone came up a few times. This chain joins TRBV29-1 and TRBJ2-7; 8 nucleotides align to TRBD2. Germline V gene data show CDR1 as SQVTM and CDR2 as ANQGSEA. The V and J ends lost 1 base and 6 bases, in that order; junction bases with no gene match: 2. The CDR3 is 12 residues long. The CDR3, as DNA: TGCAGCGTTGAAGGTAGCGGGACCGAGCAGTACTTC. This encodes CSVEGSGTEQYF.

This rearrangement joins TRBV5-1 to TRBJ2-6; 7 bases map to TRBD2. The CDR3 totals 17 residues. Trimming cost V 4 bases and J 2 bases; bases outside gene matches: 9. Germline CDR1 reads SGHRS; CDR2 reads YFSETQ. DNA for the CDR3: TGCGCCAGCAGCAACTCAGCCGGGGGGACTGGGGCCAACGTCCTGACTTTC. Translating it yields CASSNSAGGTGANVLTF. The full variable domain, rest sourced from reference TRBV5-1 and TRBJ2-6, is KAGVTQTPRYLIKTRGQQVTLSCSPISGHRSVSWYQQTPGQGLQFLFEYFSETQRNKGNFPGRFSGRQFSNSRSEMNVSTLELGDSALYLCASSNSAGGTGANVLTFGAGSRLTVL.

On this clone itself: The same CDR3 also results from other DNA sequences found in this sample. The chain uses TRBV6-5 and TRBJ2-2; D perhaps matches TRBD1 (6 bases). Deletions cut 2 bases from V and 0 bases from J, with 10 bases between. CDR3 size: 16 residues. Looked up from germline, CDR1 is MNHEY and CDR2 is SVGAGI. In DNA, the CDR3 is TGTGCCAGCAGTTACCAGACAGGCTCGAACACCGGGGAGCTGTTTTTT. Amino acid sequence: CASSYQTGSNTGELFF.

To note about this clone: Distinct nucleotide sequences in the sample also encode this CDR3. V gene TRBV5-1 combines with J gene TRBJ2-7; no firm D call. CDR3 size: 15 residues. V lost 0 bases and J lost 0, with 10 bases in between. Germline V CDR1 and CDR2: SGHRS, YFSETQ. CDR3 DNA sequence: TGCGCCAGCAGCTTGGACAGCCCGAGCTCCTACGAGCAGTACTTC. This gives the protein CASSLDSPSSYEQYF.

This clone was picked up many times. This sample also contains other DNA sequences that code for the same CDR3. The V gene is TRBV7-2, the J gene TRBJ2-3, with 11 bases that match TRBD1. Looked up from germline, CDR1 is SGHTA and CDR2 is FQGNSA. After removal of 4 bases from V and 6 bases from J, the junction contained 3 bases not matched to a gene. CDR3 size: 14 residues. DNA for the CDR3: TGTGCCAGCAGCTGGGACAGGGGGTCGGATACGCAGTATTTT. This codes for CASSWDRGSDTQYF.

V gene TRBV5-6 combines with J gene TRBJ1-4, with 7 bases identical to TRBD1. CDR1 is SGHDT and CDR2 is YYEEEE in the germline V gene. J gave up 5 bases and V 4 bases, and 8 bases lay outside the gene matches. CDR3 length: 15 residues. The CDR3 spells CASSGPGTVNEKLFF. CDR3 DNA: TGTGCCAGCAGCGGACCCGGGACAGTGAATGAAAAACTGTTTTTT.

The chain is built from TRBV28 and TRBJ2-7, with 7 nucleotides matching TRBD1. The junction had 4 bases not matched to a gene; V was cut back by 8 bases and J by 3 bases. CDR3 size: 12 residues. The germline V gene has CDR1 MDHEN and CDR2 SYDVKM. CDR3 amino acids: CASGRGFYEQYF. The DNA of the CDR3 is TGTGCCAGCGGCAGGGGGTTCTACGAGCAGTACTTC.

The rearrangement uses TRBV4-1 and TRBJ2-4; 10 bases line up with TRBD2. The length of the CDR3 is 18 residues. V was pared by 4 bases and J by 0 bases, with 9 bases of the junction left unmatched. Germline V lookup: CDR1 MGHRA, CDR2 YSYEKL. CDR3 in amino acids: CASSPLLLAGEAKNIQYF. In DNA, the CDR3 is TGCGCCAGCAGCCCGCTCCTCCTAGCGGGAGAAGCCAAAAACATTCAGTACTTC.

The gene calls are TRBV2 and TRBJ2-1; 7 bases line up with TRBD1. Per the germline V gene, CDR1 is SNHLY and CDR2 is FYNNEI. After removal of 3 bases from V and 2 bases from J, the junction contained 4 bases not matched to a gene. The CDR3 runs 15 residues. CDR3: CASSEQGVAYNEQFF. DNA for the CDR3: TGTGCCAGCAGTGAGCAGGGGGTGGCCTACAATGAGCAGTTCTTC.

The table lists this clone with a count of one. The rearrangement links TRBV29-1 to TRBJ1-5; 11 bases are a match to TRBD1. CDR3 size: 14 residues. Trimming removed 4 bases from V and 5 bases from J; junction bases left unmatched: 4. The germline V gene has CDR1 SQVTM and CDR2 ANQGSEA. CDR3 sequence (DNA): TGCAGCGTTGGGACAGGGGGCTTTGATCAGCCCCAGCATTTT. Its translation: CSVGTGGFDQPQHF.

The chain links TRBV7-9 to TRBJ2-2, with D tentatively TRBD1 (5 bases). The CDR3 length is 15 residues. The germline CDR1 and CDR2 sequences are SEHNR and FQNEAQ (reference sequence). V shed 1 base and J shed 7 bases, with 13 bases lying between them. CDR3 sequence: CASSLDVGAGGELFF. The CDR3 nucleotides read TGTGCCAGCAGCTTAGACGTTGGGGCCGGCGGGGAGCTGTTTTTT.

Written as DNA, the CDR3 is TGCGCCAGCAGCGCCGTAGGAAACACTGAAGCTTTCTTT. Amino acids: CASSAVGNTEAFF. The V call is TRBV5-1, the J call TRBJ1-1; D is unclear. V lost 4 bases, J lost 2 bases, and 9 bases lay in between. The CDR3 loop spans 13 amino acids. Per the germline V gene, CDR1 is SGHRS and CDR2 is YFSETQ.

This chain connects TRBV6-1 to TRBJ2-3; a possible D gene is TRBD1 (5 bases). The CDR3 sequence is 16 residues long. V lost 2 bases and J lost 1, with 13 bases in between. Germline CDR1 and CDR2: MNHNS and SASEGT. The CDR3: CASSESVGAGTDTQYF. CDR3 nucleotides: TGTGCCAGCAGTGAATCTGTAGGGGCGGGCACAGATACGCAGTATTTT.

This clone was observed a single time. The V call is TRBV7-6, the J call TRBJ1-4; weak D call: TRBD1 (5 bases). Germline V gene data show CDR1 as SGHVS and CDR2 as FNYEAQ. This CDR3 has 16 amino acids. Between the trimmed V and J ends, which lost 3 bases and 2 bases, there was a span of 13 bases. CDR3 sequence: CASSFGTGWTNEKLFF. The CDR3 DNA sequence: TGTGCCAGCAGCTTTGGGACCGGGTGGACTAATGAAAAACTGTTTTTT.

The rearrangement links TRBV29-1 to TRBJ2-7; possibly TRBD1 for D (6 bases). CDR3 length equals 15 residues. The germline V gene encodes CDR1 SQVTM and CDR2 ANQGSEA. V lost 1 base, J lost 5 bases, and 18 bases lay in between. CDR3: CSVEGGVAGDDEQYF. DNA of the CDR3: TGCAGCGTTGAAGGTGGAGTGGCAGGGGACGACGAGCAGTACTTC.

The chain is built from TRBV28 and TRBJ2-4; 7 positions agree with TRBD2. The CDR3 totals 15 residues. CDR1 is MDHEN, CDR2 SYDVKM, per germline. After removal of 10 bases from V and 1 base from J, the junction contained 10 bases not matched to a gene. The CDR3 region is CATRRGIMAKNIQYF. The CDR3 region has the DNA TGTGCCACCAGGCGGGGGATTATGGCCAAAAACATTCAGTACTTC.

The V call is TRBV5-1, the J call TRBJ2-1, with 14 positions matching TRBD2. Trimming removed 3 bases from V and 3 bases from J; junction bases left unmatched: 20. This CDR3 is built from 22 residues. The germline gives CDR1 SGHRS, CDR2 YFSETQ. The CDR3, as DNA: TGCGCCAGCAGCTCCGGGACTAGCGGGAGAGCCTACAATGACCTCCACTACAATGAGCAGTTCTTC. Translation: CASSSGTSGRAYNDLHYNEQFF.

V gene TRBV11-1 combines with J gene TRBJ2-7, with D perhaps matching TRBD2 (5 bases). V lost 5 bases to trimming and J lost 3 bases, with 14 bases between them. This CDR3 contains 14 residues. Germline values: CDR1 SGHAT, CDR2 FQDESV (reference sequence). Written as DNA, the CDR3 is TGTGCCAGCAGCCCGAGGGTGAGGGACTACGAGCAGTACTTC. Amino acids: CASSPRVRDYEQYF.

The CDR3 loop reads CASRPAGGSNEQFF. CDR3 sequence (DNA): TGTGCCAGCAGACCAGCGGGAGGGTCTAATGAGCAGTTCTTC. This rearrangement joins TRBV28 to TRBJ2-1; 10 nucleotides line up with TRBD2. Germline assignment: CDR1 MDHEN and CDR2 SYDVKM. Germline trimming cut 6 bases from V and 7 bases from J; bases unmatched to any gene: 6. The CDR3 has 14 residues.